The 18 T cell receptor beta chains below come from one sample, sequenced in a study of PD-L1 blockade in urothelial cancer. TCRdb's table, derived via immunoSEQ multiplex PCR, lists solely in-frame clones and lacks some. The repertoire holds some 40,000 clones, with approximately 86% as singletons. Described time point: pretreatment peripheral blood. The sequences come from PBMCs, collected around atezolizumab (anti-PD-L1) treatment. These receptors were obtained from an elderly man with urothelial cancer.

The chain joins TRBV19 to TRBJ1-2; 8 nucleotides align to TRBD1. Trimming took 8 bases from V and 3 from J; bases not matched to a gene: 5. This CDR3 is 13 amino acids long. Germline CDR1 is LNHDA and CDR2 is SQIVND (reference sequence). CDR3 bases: TGTGCCAGTTGGCAGGGGGCTCACTATGGCTACACCTTC. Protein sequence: CASWQGAHYGYTF.

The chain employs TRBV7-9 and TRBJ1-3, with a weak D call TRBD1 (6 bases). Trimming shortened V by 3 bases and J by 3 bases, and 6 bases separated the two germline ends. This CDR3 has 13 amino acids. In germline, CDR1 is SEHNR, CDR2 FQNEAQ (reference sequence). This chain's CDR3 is CASSFRGGNTIYF. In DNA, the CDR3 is TGTGCCAGCAGCTTCAGGGGTGGAAACACCATATATTTT.

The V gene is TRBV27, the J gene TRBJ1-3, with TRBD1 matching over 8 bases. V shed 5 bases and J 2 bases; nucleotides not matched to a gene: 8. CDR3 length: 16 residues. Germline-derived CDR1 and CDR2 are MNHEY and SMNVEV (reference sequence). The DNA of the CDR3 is TGTGCCAGCAGTCCCCTAAACAGGGGGGCTGGAAACACCATATATTTT. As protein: CASSPLNRGAGNTIYF.

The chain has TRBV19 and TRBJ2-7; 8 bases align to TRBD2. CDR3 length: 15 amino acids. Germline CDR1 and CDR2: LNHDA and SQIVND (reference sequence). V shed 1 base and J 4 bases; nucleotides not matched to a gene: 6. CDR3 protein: CASSIALAGRYEQYF. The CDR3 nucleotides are TGTGCCAGTAGTATAGCCCTAGCGGGTAGGTACGAGCAGTACTTC.

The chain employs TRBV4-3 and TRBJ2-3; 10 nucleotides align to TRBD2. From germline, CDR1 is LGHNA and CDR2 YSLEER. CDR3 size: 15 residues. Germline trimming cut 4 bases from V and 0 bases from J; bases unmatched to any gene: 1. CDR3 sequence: CASSPGLASTDTQYF. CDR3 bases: TGCGCCAGCAGCCCGGGACTAGCGAGCACAGATACGCAGTATTTT.

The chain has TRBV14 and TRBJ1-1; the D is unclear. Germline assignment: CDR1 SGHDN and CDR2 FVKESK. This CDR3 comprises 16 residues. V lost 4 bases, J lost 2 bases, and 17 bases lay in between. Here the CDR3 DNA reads TGTGCCAGCAGCCCCTTTAGAACGGGGTCTAACACTGAAGCTTTCTTT. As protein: CASSPFRTGSNTEAFF.

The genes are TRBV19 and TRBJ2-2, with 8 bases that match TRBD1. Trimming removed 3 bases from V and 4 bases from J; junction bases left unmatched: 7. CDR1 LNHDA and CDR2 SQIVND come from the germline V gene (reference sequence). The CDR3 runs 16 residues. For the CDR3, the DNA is TGTGCCAGTAGTATTGGGCAGGGGGCCGGCACCGGGGAGCTGTTTTTT. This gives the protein CASSIGQGAGTGELFF.

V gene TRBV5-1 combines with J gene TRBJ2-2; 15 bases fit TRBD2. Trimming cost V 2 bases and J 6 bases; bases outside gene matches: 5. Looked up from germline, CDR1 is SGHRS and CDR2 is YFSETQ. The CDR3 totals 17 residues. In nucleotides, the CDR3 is TGCGCCAGCAGCTTCCGGACTAGCGGGAGGGCCGCCGGGGAGCTGTTTTTT. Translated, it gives CASSFRTSGRAAGELFF.

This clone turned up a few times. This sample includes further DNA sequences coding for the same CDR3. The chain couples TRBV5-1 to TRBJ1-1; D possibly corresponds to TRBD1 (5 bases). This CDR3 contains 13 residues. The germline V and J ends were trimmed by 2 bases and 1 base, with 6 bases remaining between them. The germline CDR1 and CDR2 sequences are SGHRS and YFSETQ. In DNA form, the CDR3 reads TGCGCCAGCAGCTTCACAGGGAACACTGAAGCTTTCTTT. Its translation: CASSFTGNTEAFF.

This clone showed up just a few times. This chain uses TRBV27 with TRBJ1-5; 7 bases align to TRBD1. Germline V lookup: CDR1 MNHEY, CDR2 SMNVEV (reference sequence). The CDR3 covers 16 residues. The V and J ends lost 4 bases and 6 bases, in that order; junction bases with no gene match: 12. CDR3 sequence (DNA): TGTGCCAGCAGTTCCAATAAGGGGGCTGTTGGTCAGCCCCAGCATTTT. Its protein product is CASSSNKGAVGQPQHF.

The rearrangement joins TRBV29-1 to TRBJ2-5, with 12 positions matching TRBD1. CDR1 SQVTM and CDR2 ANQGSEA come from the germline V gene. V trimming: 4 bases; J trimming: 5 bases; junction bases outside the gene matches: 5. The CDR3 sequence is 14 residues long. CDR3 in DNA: TGCAGCGTTGGGGGACAGGGGGCTCGGGAGACCCAGTACTTC. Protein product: CSVGGQGARETQYF.

CDR3 coding DNA: TGCGCCAGCAGCCGATACCTAGCTGGGAGCGGGTCCGAGCAGTACTTC. It codes for CASSRYLAGSGSEQYF. The chain employs TRBV5-1 and TRBJ2-7; D possibly corresponds to TRBD2 (6 bases). Germline CDR1 is SGHRS and CDR2 is YFSETQ. The CDR3 spans 16 residues. The V end lost 4 bases, the J end lost 6 bases, and 23 bases lay between the germline ends.

The CDR3 loop reads CARPRRVSDEQYF. In DNA form, the CDR3 reads TGTGCCAGACCTAGGAGGGTTTCGGACGAGCAGTACTTC. The chain is built from TRBV6-5 and TRBJ2-7; D might be TRBD2 (6 bases). V was pared by 9 bases and J by 5 bases, with 17 bases between. The CDR3 extends over 13 amino acids. Germline lookup yields CDR1 MNHEY and CDR2 SVGAGI.

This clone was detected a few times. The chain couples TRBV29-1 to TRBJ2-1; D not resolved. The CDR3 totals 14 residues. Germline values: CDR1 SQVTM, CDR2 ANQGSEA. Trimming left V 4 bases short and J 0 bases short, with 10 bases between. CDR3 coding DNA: TGCAGCGTTGTTCCCCCCTCCTCCTACAATGAGCAGTTCTTC. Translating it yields CSVVPPSSYNEQFF.

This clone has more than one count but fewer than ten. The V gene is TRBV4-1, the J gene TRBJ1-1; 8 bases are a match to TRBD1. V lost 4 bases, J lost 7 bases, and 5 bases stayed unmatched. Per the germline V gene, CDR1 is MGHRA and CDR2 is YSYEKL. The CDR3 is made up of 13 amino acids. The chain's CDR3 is CASSRGGQVEAFF. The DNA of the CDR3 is TGCGCCAGCAGCCGGGGGGGACAGGTTGAAGCTTTCTTT.

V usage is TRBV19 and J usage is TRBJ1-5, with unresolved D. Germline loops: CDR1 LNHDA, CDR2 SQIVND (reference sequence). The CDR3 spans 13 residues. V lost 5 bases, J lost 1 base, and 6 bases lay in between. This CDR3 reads CASSDTSNQPQHF. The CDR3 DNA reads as TGTGCCAGTAGTGACACAAGCAATCAGCCCCAGCATTTT.

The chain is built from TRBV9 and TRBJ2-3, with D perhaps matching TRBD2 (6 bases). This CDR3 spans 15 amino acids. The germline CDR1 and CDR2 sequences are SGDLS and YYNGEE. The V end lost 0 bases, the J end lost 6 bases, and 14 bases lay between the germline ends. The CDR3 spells CASSVAGVPHDTQYF. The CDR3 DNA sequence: TGTGCCAGCAGCGTAGCGGGAGTACCCCACGATACGCAGTATTTT.

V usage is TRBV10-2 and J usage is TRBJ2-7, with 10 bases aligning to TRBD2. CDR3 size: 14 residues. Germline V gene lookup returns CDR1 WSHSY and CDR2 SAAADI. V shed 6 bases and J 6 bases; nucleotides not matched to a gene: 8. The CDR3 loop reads CASRPGLASGEQYF. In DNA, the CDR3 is TGCGCCAGCAGACCGGGACTAGCGTCGGGCGAGCAGTACTTC.